This T cell receptor beta chain comes out of a study of blood T cell repertoires in COVID-19. About the study: The United States, Italy and Spain provided the acute and convalescent COVID-19 samples. T cells, B-cell-depleted T cells, or PBMCs provided the cDNA or gDNA that served as material.

Here immunoSEQ multiplex PCR was the method, and the copy in TCRdb shows in-frame clones only, minus some. The sample has 95,000 to 120,000 clones, roughly 85% seen once. The ends were cut back, 2 bases at V and 8 bases at J, with 18 bases in the middle. Germline lookup yields CDR1 SGHNT and CDR2 YYREEE (reference sequence). The CDR3 has 15 amino acids. This clone showed up just once. Sequencing used peripheral blood. V gene TRBV5-4 combines with J gene TRBJ2-3; tentative D call: TRBD2 (6 bases). The clonotype comes from a human donor in a cohort sampled during active COVID-19. The chain's CDR3 is CASSFQVTLGGTQYF. In nucleotides, the CDR3 is TGTGCCAGCAGCTTTCAAGTTACGTTGGGGGGTACGCAGTATTTT.